This T cell receptor (beta chain) was obtained from a study of control samples from healthy donors and cancer patients. Here immunoSEQ multiplex PCR was the method, and the copy in TCRdb shows in-frame clones only, minus some. The table records over 120,000 clones, around 92% of them present only once. The CDR3 consists of 17 residues. J gave up 5 bases and V 4 bases, and 9 bases lay outside the gene matches. Germline V lookup: CDR1 SGHRS, CDR2 YFSETQ. The sequence was collected from a man aged 25 to 40 in good health. The rearrangement uses TRBV5-1 and TRBJ2-3; 14 bases align to TRBD2. Sequencing input: blood. DNA for the CDR3: TGCGCCAGCAGCACCGGGACTAGCGGGGGATTAGAAGATACGCAGTATTTT. Encoded protein: CASSTGTSGGLEDTQYF. Together with reference TRBV5-1 and TRBJ2-3, the CDR3 gives the full variable domain: KAGVTQTPRYLIKTRGQQVTLSCSPISGHRSVSWYQQTPGQGLQFLFEYFSETQRNKGNFPGRFSGRQFSNSRSEMNVSTLELGDSALYLCASSTGTSGGLEDTQYFGPGTRLTVL.